Listed below are T cell receptor beta chains from one sample, sequenced in a study of early T cells in non-severe SARS-CoV-2 infection. TCRdb re-derived calls from the 5' RACE reads in MiXCR, one entry per CDR3 protein. The sample records roughly 54,000 distinct CDR3 sequences, roughly 13% being singletons. Sequenced input: whole blood. The source of these receptors is an adult who was a healthcare worker with PCR-confirmed SARS-CoV-2 infection or an uninfected control (not recorded which). Both conserved end residues are trimmed from each CDR3. The D gene is left open where the match is weak.

.,TRBJ1-1,12,TRBV5-4,ASSLDRKNTEAF
TRBD1,TRBJ1-1,13,TRBV6-2/TRBV6-3,ASRRPGQLNTEAF
.,TRBJ1-2,13,TRBV18,ASSPRDDFSYGYT
.,TRBJ1-2,11,TRBV29-1,SVVTTGIYGYT
.,TRBJ1-5,12,TRBV11-2,ASSSTRHNQPQH
TRBD1,TRBJ1-4,14,TRBV11-2,ASTHYRGQSNEKLF
.,TRBJ1-1,11,TRBV7-2,ASSFRGVAKAF
TRBD2,TRBJ2-7,13,TRBV6-5,ASSFTSGSSYEQY
.,TRBJ2-7,13,TRBV11-3,ASSYGQLQPYEQY
.,TRBJ2-1,14,TRBV20-1,SARSRGAGTRDEQF
TRBD2,TRBJ2-1,14,TRBV6-5,ASSPDIAGARNEQF
.,TRBJ2-1,11,TRBV7-9,ASSPPLGNEQF
TRBD2,TRBJ2-1,13,TRBV7-2,ASSLVATSFYEQF
.,TRBJ2-3,12,TRBV29-1,SAARRERTDTQY
TRBD2,TRBJ2-1,13,TRBV20-1,SARGRAGIYNEQF
.,TRBJ1-5,12,TRBV28,ASSMGGGNQPQH
.,TRBJ2-3,16,TRBV9,ASSVGDSTGTSTDTQY
.,TRBJ2-5,14,TRBV12-3/TRBV12-4,ASSLGRAESQETQY
.,TRBJ2-2,13,TRBV15,ATSRAGTYTGELF
TRBD1,TRBJ2-1,11,TRBV13,ASSLNRGVVQF
.,TRBJ2-5,12,TRBV10-3,AISALTEQETQY
TRBD2,TRBJ2-1,11,TRBV12-3/TRBV12-4,ASSVGTSDEQF
TRBD1,TRBJ2-7,12,TRBV7-2,ASSPSTGLYEQY
.,TRBJ2-1,11,TRBV5-1,ASSLVGANEQF
.,TRBJ1-2,13,TRBV3-1,ASSQITGRNYGYT
TRBD1,TRBJ1-2,14,TRBV20-1,SARDYVNRGYYGYT
TRBD1,TRBJ2-3,13,TRBV7-8,ASSYRDSGTDTQY
TRBD2,TRBJ2-2,14,TRBV11-2,ASSTGGSGNTGELF
.,TRBJ2-1,10,TRBV20-1,SATTGHNEQF
.,TRBJ2-2,15,TRBV7-7,ASSSKAGTQNTGELF
.,TRBJ1-5,10,TRBV13,ASSLGGGPQH
.,TRBJ2-2,10,TRBV2,ASNWGPGELF
TRBD1,TRBJ1-1,13,TRBV5-1,ASSLAQGARTEAF
TRBD1,TRBJ1-5,15,TRBV19,ASSITAGGEGNQPQH
.,TRBJ1-2,14,TRBV6-5,ASSYSSMDSIDGYT
.,TRBJ2-4,13,TRBV20-1,SADAGHIAKNIQY
.,TRBJ1-2,12,TRBV4-1,ASSPTGQTYGYT
TRBD1,TRBJ2-1,13,TRBV3-1,ASSNWDRGYGEQF
.,TRBJ2-1,12,TRBV7-2,ASIDRGSYNEQF
TRBD1,TRBJ1-2,14,TRBV5-1,ASRYGTGRTNYGYT
.,TRBJ1-2,9,TRBV28,ASSPSYGYT
.,TRBJ2-3,13,TRBV30,AWSVRGASTDTQY
.,TRBJ2-3,12,TRBV7-9,ASSLGFGTDTQY
.,TRBJ2-1,12,TRBV3-1,ASSQAGAYNEQF
TRBD1,TRBJ1-1,10,TRBV10-3,ASRGGDTEAF
TRBD2,TRBJ2-3,13,TRBV7-8,ASSSLAGGADTQY
.,TRBJ2-3,12,TRBV20-1,SADGTSSTDTQY
TRBD1,TRBJ1-2,16,TRBV5-4,ASSLPDGRGGGAYGYT
.,TRBJ2-7,9,TRBV25-1,ASSNRDEQY
.,TRBJ2-7,13,TRBV6-1,ASSEERFKTYEQY
TRBD1,TRBJ2-7,13,TRBV15,ATSRDQGAASEQY
TRBD2,TRBJ2-1,14,TRBV5-1,ASSEGLAGGREEQF
.,TRBJ1-6,12,TRBV30,AWRRGVYNSPLH